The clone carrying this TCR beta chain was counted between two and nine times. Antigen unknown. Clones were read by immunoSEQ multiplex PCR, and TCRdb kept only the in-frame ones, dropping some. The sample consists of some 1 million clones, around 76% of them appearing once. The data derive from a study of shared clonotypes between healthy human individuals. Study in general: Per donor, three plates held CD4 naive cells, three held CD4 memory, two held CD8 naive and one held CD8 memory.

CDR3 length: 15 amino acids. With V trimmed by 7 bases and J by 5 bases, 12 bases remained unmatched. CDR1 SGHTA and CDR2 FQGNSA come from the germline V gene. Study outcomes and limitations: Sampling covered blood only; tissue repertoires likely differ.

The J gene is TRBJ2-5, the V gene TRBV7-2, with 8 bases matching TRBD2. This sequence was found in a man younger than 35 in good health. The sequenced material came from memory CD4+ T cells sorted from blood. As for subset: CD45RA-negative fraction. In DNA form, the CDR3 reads TGTGCCAGCACCCTCGTCGGGAGGGCCGAGGAGACCCAGTACTTC. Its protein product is CASTLVGRAEETQYF.